This T cell receptor (beta chain) was documented in a study of blood T cell repertoires in COVID-19 (TCRdb year 2020). Background on the whole study: Collaborator samples came from the United States, Italy and Spain and covered acute and convalescent phases of COVID-19. The material from the prospective study consisted of cDNA or gDNA derived from T cells, B-cell-depleted T cells, or PBMCs. Subjects who had been exposed to COVID-19, were actively infected with it, or had recovered from it provided the deeply sampled blood TCRbeta repertoires that made up the dataset. Where available, HLA class I and class II types were obtained from metadata supplied by the sample provider rather than from assay-based typing. The sample metadata nearly always contained a de-identified subject ID, COVID-19 status, age in years and sex. The repertoires were released in a freely available public database meant as a resource for research on the immune response to SARS-CoV-2. Samples were obtained from the ongoing ImmuneRACE study (first 160 participants) and from over 1,000 subjects provided by 6 global collaborators. Summary of the overall study and its limitations: The quantity of clinical and demographic metadata differed by source and by participant and was supplied without curation.

Remarks on this clone: It has no known antigen specificity. Base qualities are missing; no much larger clone stands one base away.

The collaborating institutions used their own protocols to collect whole blood in K2EDTA tubes. For TCRbeta analysis, collaborators shipped samples as frozen whole blood, isolated PBMCs, or DNA extracted from either of those sample types. Trimming costs V 5 bases and J 1 base, and their ends lie 14 bases apart. The CDR3 holds 16 amino acids from the cysteine to the phenylalanine. Here the CDR3 DNA is all that survives: 48 bases in frame from base 1. The CDR1 and CDR2 encoded by the germline V gene are SGHVS and FQNEAQ. The immunoSEQ Assay, a bias-controlled multiplex PCR, was used to amplify TCRbeta CDR3 regions from genomic DNA. In the authors' own workflow: The number of nucleated cells in each sample was estimated from the amplification of reference gene primers within the assay. To quantify the absolute abundance of each unique TCRbeta CDR3 rearrangement, sequence reads were collapsed and filtered. For each sample, productive Simpson clonality was calculated as the square root of Simpson's diversity index across productive rearrangements. TCRdb re-hosts the immuneACCESS table, in-frame sequences only. Its copies lack some clones; in the studies checked, an unresolved V gene accounts for under half of them, and the cause for the rest is not known. V and J calls and clone size are given by that table; D and trimming were obtained from the DNA. The table for this sample lists 56,000 or so clones; about nine tenths of them were counted only once. The top ten clones comprise 25% to 30% of the sample.

Sequenced input: peripheral blood. The clonotype comes from a human donor in a cohort sampled during active COVID-19. This sequence uses TRBV7-8 and TRBJ2-2, with TRBD1 as a weak D call on 5 bases. The CDR3 here reads CASSLIGARNTGELFF. The DNA sequence reads TGTGCCAGCAGCCTGATAGGGGCAAGGAACACCGGGGAGCTGTTTTTT.